The TCR beta chain described here comes from a study of blood T cell repertoires in COVID-19. On the study more broadly: From the United States, Italy and Spain came samples of acute and convalescent COVID-19.

Per the study methods: Scientists estimated how many nucleated cells there were by amplifying reference gene primers. The protocol was immunoSEQ multiplex PCR, while the TCRdb copy is restricted to in-frame clones and leaves out a portion. D and trimming were read from the DNA, whereas the V and J calls and clone size are those reported in that table. The table has under 200,000 clones, about nine tenths seen once; the top ten hold around 0.53%. CDR3 length equals 15 residues. After removal of 1 base from V and 1 base from J, the junction contained 2 bases not matched to a gene. The V gene's germline CDR1 is SGHTA and CDR2 FQGNSA.

The chain has TRBV7-2 and TRBJ2-5; 8 nucleotides line up with TRBD2. Input material: peripheral blood. The TCR was taken from a man aged 50-59 years with acute or convalescent COVID-19. The CDR3 sequence is CASSLVAGPQETQYF. The CDR3 nucleotides are TGTGCCAGCAGCTTAGTAGCGGGGCCCCAAGAGACCCAGTACTTC.